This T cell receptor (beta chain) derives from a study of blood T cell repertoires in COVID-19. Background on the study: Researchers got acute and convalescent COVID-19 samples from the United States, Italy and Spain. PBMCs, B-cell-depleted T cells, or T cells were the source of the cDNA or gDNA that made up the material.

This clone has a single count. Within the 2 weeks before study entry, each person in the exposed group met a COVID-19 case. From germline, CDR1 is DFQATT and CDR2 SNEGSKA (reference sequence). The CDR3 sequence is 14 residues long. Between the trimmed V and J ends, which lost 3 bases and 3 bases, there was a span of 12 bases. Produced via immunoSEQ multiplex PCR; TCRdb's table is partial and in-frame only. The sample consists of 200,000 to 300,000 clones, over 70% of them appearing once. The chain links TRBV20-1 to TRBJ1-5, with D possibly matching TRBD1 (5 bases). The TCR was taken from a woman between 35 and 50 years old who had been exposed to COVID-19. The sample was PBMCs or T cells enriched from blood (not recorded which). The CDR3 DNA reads TGCAGTGCTAGTACAGGTCGGATCAATCAGCCCCAGCATTTT. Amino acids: CSASTGRINQPQHF.